Shown below are 5 T cell receptor beta chains from a single sample sequenced in a study of T cell repertoires in cytomegalovirus infection (dated 2019 in TCRdb). Instrument used: Illumina HiSeq 1500. TCRdb took the public reads, trimmed them with fastp at Q25, ran MiXCR for clone calling and kept in-frame beta chains. CDR3 protein sequences are deduplicated, and each keeps its most common genes and DNA. A total of approximately 910,000 distinct CDR3 sequences appear in this sample, 25% to 40% of them only once. Together, the top ten hold roughly an eighth of the sample. The treatment or condition label, read with the paper, signifies: in vitro stimulation with specific CMV peptide epitopes to enrich CMV-specific T cells. No antigen has been identified for these receptors. The sequencing here drew on cultured CD8+ T cells from PBMCs, taken from culture after CMV antigen stimulation. The receptors derive from a human donor in good health (CMV status not recorded). Some clones in this sample may be carry-over from other donors' samples.

The sample holds many counts of this clonotype. The chain uses TRBV12-3 or TRBV12-4 and TRBJ2-1, with TRBD2 identical over 9 bases. V was pared by 5 bases and J by 10 bases, with 9 bases of the junction left unmatched. The CDR3 spans 14 residues. Here the CDR3 DNA reads TGTGCCAGCAGTCCCGGGCTAGCGGGGTGGGAGCAGTTCTTC. Translation gives CASSPGLAGWEQFF.

This clonotype was counted a few times. The chain joins TRBV4-1 to TRBJ2-1, with a tentative D call TRBD2 (6 bases). Germline values: CDR1 MGHRA, CDR2 YSYEKL. Between the trimmed V and J ends, which lost 0 bases and 9 bases, there was a span of 15 bases. CDR3 length equals 15 residues. The CDR3: CASSQDRGRGTEQFF. The CDR3 DNA sequence: TGCGCCAGCAGCCAAGATCGGGGGAGAGGTACTGAGCAGTTCTTC.

The chain carries TRBV12-3 or TRBV12-4 and TRBJ1-5; 8 bases match TRBD1. The ends lost 4 bases at V and 3 bases at J; junction bases unmatched: 2. This CDR3 is 14 amino acids long. CDR3 DNA: TGTGCCAGCAGTTGGGACAGGTACAATCAGCCCCAGCATTTT. This translates into CASSWDRYNQPQHF.

This clonotype was detected a few times. This chain uses TRBV7-2 with TRBJ1-2, with D possibly TRBD1 on 6 matching bases. From germline, CDR1 is SGHTA and CDR2 FQGNSA. Between the trimmed V and J ends, which lost 6 bases and 2 bases, there was a span of 13 bases. CDR3 size: 14 residues. For the CDR3, the DNA is TGTGCCAGCAGATCGAGGACAGTGAACTATGGCTACACCTTC. Protein sequence: CASRSRTVNYGYTF.

This clonotype was observed a few times. This rearrangement joins TRBV5-1 to TRBJ2-7, with D tentatively TRBD2 (5 bases). V gave up 4 bases and J gave up 3 bases, with 14 bases separating them. The germline V gene encodes CDR1 SGHRS and CDR2 YFSETQ. The CDR3 runs 14 residues. CDR3 DNA sequence: TGCGCCAGCAGCCCGGACTCGATGAGCTACGAGCAGTACTTC. Residues: CASSPDSMSYEQYF.